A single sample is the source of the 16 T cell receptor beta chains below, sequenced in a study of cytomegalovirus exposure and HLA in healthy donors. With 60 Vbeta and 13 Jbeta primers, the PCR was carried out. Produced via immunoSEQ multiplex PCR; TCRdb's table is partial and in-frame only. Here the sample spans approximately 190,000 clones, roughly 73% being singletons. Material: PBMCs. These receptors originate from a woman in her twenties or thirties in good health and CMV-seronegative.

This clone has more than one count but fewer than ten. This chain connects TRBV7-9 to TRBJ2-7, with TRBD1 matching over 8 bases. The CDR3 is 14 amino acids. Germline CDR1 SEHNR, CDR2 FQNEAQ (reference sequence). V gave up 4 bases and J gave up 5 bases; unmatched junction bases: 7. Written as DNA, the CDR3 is TGTGCCAGCAGCTATGGACAGGGATCGCACGAGCAGTACTTC. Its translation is CASSYGQGSHEQYF.

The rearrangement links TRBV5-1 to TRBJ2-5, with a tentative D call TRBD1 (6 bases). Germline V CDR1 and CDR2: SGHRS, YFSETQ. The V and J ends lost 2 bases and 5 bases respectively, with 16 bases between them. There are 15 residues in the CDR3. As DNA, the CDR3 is TGCGCCAGCAGCTTCCAAGACAGGCGGTTGGAGACCCAGTACTTC. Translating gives CASSFQDRRLETQYF. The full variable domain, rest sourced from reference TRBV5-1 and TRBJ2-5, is KAGVTQTPRYLIKTRGQQVTLSCSPISGHRSVSWYQQTPGQGLQFLFEYFSETQRNKGNFPGRFSGRQFSNSRSEMNVSTLELGDSALYLCASSFQDRRLETQYFGPGTRLLVL.

CDR3: CASSQVVGVCGYTF. The CDR3 DNA follows: TGCGCCAGCAGCCAAGTAGTAGGAGTTTGTGGCTACACCTTC. V and J are TRBV4-1 and TRBJ1-2; D gene uncertain. The germline CDR1 and CDR2 sequences are MGHRA and YSYEKL. The CDR3 has 14 residues. V shed 1 base and J shed 7 bases, with 13 bases lying between them.

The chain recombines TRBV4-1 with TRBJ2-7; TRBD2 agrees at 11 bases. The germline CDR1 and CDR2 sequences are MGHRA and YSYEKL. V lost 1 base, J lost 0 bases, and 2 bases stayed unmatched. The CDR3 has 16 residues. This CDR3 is CASSQGLAGSSYEQYF. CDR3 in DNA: TGCGCCAGCAGCCAAGGACTAGCGGGGAGCTCCTACGAGCAGTACTTC.

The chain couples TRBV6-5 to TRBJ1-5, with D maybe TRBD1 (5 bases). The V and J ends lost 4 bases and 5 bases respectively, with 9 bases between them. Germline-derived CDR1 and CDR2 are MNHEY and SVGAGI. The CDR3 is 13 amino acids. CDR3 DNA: TGTGCCAGCAGTTCCGACAGATATCAGCCCCAGCATTTT. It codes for CASSSDRYQPQHF.

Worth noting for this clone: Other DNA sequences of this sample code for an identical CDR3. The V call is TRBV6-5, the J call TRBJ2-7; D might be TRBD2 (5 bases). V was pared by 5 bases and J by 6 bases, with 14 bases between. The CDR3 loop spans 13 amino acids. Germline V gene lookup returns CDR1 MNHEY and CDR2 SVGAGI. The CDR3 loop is CASSLPGGLEQYF. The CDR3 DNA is TGTGCCAGCAGTCTCCCCGGCGGGCTCGAGCAGTACTTC.

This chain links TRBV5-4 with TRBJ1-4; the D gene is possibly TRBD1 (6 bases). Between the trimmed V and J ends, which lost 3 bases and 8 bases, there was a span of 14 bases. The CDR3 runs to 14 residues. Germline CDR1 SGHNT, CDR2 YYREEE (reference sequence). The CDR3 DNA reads TGTGCCAGCAGCTCACAGGGTAGGGGCGAAAAACTGTTTTTT. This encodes CASSSQGRGEKLFF.

DNA for the CDR3: TGCAGCGTTGAGGGGGTCCCGGGACTAGCGGAGCTTCAAGAGACCCAGTACTTC. Its translation: CSVEGVPGLAELQETQYF. The chain couples TRBV29-1 to TRBJ2-5, with 11 bases identical to TRBD2. Germline V lookup: CDR1 SQVTM, CDR2 ANQGSEA. V lost 3 bases, J lost 2 bases, and 14 bases stayed unmatched. This CDR3 is 18 amino acids long.

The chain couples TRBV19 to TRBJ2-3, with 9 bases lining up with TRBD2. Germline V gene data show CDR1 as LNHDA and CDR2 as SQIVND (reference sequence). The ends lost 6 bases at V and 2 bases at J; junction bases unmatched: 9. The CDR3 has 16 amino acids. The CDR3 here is CASRPAGGRDTDTQYF. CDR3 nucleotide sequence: TGTGCCAGTAGACCGGCGGGGGGGAGGGACACAGATACGCAGTATTTT.

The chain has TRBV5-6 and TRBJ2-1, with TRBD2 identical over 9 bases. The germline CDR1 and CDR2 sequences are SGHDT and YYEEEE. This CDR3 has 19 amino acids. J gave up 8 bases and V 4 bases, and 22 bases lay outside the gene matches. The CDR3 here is CASSHIPRVSGSKRDEQFF. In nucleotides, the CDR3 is TGTGCCAGCAGCCACATACCGAGGGTTAGCGGGAGTAAGCGGGATGAGCAGTTCTTC. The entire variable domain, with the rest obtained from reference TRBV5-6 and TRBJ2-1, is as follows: DAGVTQSPTHLIKTRGQQVTLRCSPKSGHDTVSWYQQALGQGPQFIFQYYEEEERQRGNFPDRFSGHQFPNYSSELNVNALLLGDSALYLCASSHIPRVSGSKRDEQFFGPGTRLTVL.

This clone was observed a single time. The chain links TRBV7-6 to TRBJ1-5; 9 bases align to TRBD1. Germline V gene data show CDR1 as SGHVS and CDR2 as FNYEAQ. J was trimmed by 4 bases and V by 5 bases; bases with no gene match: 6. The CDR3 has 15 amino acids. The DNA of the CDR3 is TGTGCCAGCAGCCGCCGGACAGGGGATAATCAGCCCCAGCATTTT. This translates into CASSRRTGDNQPQHF.

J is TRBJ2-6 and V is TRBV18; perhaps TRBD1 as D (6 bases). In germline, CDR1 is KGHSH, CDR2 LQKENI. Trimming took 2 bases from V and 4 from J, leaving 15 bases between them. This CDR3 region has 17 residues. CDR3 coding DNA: TGTGCCAGCTCACCAAGGGGACAAAAAGAAGGGGCCAACGTCCTGACTTTC. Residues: CASSPRGQKEGANVLTF.

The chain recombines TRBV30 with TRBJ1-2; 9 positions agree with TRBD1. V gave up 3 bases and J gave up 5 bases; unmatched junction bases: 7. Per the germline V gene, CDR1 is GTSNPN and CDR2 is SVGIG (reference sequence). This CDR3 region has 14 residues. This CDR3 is CAWRADRGVYGYTF. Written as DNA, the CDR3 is TGTGCCTGGAGGGCGGACAGGGGCGTTTATGGCTACACCTTC.

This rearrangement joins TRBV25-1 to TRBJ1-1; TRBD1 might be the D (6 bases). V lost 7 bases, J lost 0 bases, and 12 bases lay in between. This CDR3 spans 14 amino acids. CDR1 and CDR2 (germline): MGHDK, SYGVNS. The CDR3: CASTRQEVNTEAFF. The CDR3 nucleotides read TGTGCCAGCACTCGACAGGAGGTGAACACTGAAGCTTTCTTT.

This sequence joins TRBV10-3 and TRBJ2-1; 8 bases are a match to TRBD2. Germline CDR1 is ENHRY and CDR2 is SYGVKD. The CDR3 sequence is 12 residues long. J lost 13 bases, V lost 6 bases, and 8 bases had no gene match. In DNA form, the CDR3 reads TGTGCCATCAGAACTGGCGGGGGGCTACAGTTCTTC. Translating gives CAIRTGGGLQFF.

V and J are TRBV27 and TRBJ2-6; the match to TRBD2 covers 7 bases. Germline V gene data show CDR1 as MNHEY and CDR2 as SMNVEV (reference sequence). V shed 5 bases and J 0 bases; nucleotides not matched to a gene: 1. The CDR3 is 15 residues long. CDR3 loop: CASSRGSSGANVLTF. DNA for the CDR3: TGTGCCAGCAGTCGCGGGAGCTCTGGGGCCAACGTCCTGACTTTC.